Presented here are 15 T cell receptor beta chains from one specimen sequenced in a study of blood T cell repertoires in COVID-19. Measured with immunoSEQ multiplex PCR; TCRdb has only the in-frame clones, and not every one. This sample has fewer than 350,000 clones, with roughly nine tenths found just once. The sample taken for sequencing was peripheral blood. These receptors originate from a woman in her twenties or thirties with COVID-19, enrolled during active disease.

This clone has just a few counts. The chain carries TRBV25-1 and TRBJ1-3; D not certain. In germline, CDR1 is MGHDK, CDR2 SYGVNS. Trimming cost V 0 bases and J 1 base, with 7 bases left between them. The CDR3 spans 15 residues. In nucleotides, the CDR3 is TGTGCCAGCAGTGAATACCAGAAGTCTGGAAACACCATATATTTT. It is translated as CASSEYQKSGNTIYF.

The CDR3 loop is CASSYWTGSSGNTIYF. The DNA for the CDR3 is TGTGCCAGCAGCTACTGGACAGGCAGCTCTGGAAACACCATATATTTT. The V and J genes are TRBV7-9 and TRBJ1-3; 7 nucleotides agree with TRBD1. V lost 4 bases to trimming and J lost 0 bases; unmatched junction nucleotides: 6. CDR3 length equals 16 residues. Germline CDR1 is SEHNR and CDR2 is FQNEAQ (reference sequence). Filled out from reference TRBV7-9 and TRBJ1-3, the complete variable domain reads DTGVSQNPRHKITKRGQNVTFRCDPISEHNRLYWYRQTLGQGPEFLTYFQNEAQLEKSRLLSDRFSAERPKGSFSTLEIQRTEQGDSAMYLCASSYWTGSSGNTIYFGEGSWLTVV.

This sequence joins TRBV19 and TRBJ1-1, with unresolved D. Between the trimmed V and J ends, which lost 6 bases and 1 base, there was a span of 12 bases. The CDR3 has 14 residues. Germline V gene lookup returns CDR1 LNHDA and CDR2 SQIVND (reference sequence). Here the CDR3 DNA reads TGTGCCAGTAGGGACTGGATCGGGAACACTGAAGCTTTCTTT. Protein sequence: CASRDWIGNTEAFF.

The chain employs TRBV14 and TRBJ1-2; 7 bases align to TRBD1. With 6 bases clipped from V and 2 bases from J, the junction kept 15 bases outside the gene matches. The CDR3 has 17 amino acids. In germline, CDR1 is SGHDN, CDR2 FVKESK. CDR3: CASSIRGTAKGNYGYTF. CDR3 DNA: TGTGCCAGCAGTATCCGTGGGACAGCAAAAGGCAACTATGGCTACACCTTC.

The CDR3 spells CASSERVEDQPQHF. The CDR3 DNA reads TGTGCCAGCAGTGAACGTGTCGAGGATCAGCCCCAGCATTTT. This rearrangement joins TRBV2 to TRBJ1-5; no clear D. Deletions cut 2 bases from V and 5 bases from J, with 10 bases between. Germline-derived CDR1 and CDR2 are SNHLY and FYNNEI. The CDR3 covers 14 residues. Full variable domain (remainder filled in from reference TRBV2 and TRBJ1-5): EPEVTQTPSHQVTQMGQEVILRCVPISNHLYFYWYRQILGQKVEFLVSFYNNEISEKSEIFDDQFSVERPDGSNFTLKIRSTKLEDSAMYFCASSERVEDQPQHFGDGTRLSIL.

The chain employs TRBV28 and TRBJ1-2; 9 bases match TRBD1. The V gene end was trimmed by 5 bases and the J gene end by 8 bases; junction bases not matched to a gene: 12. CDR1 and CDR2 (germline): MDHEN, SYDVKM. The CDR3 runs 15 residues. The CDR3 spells CASSLIMRGQGGYTF. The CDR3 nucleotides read TGTGCCAGCAGTCTGATTATGCGGGGACAGGGAGGCTACACCTTC.

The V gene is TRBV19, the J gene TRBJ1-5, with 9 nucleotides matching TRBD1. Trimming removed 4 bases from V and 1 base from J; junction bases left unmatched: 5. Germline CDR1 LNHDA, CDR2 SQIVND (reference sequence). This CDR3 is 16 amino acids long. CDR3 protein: CASSTGTGQSNQPQHF. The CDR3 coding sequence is TGTGCCAGTAGTACCGGGACAGGGCAAAGCAATCAGCCCCAGCATTTT.

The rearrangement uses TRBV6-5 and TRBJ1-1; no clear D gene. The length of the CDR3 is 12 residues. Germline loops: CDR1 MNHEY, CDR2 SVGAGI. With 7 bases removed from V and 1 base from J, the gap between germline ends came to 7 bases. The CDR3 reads CASMWQNTEAFF. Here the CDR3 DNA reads TGTGCCAGCATGTGGCAGAACACTGAAGCTTTCTTT.

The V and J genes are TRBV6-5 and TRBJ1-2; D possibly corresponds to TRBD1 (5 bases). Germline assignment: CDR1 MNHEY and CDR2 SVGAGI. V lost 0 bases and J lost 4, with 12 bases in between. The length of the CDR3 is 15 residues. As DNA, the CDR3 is TGTGCCAGCAGTTACTCGATCGGCAGGGTCTATGGCTACACCTTC. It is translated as CASSYSIGRVYGYTF.

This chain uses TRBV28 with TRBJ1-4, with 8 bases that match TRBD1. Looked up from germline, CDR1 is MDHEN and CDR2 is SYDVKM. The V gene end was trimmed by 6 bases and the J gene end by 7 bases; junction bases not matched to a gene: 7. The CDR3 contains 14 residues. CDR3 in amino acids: CASRTGAGGEKLFF. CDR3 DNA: TGTGCCAGCAGGACAGGGGCCGGCGGTGAAAAACTGTTTTTT.

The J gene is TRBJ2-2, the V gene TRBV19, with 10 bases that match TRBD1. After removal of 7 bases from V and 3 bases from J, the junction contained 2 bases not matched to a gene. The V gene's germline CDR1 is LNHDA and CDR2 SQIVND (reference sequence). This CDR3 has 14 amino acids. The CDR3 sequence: CASTDRGDTGELFF. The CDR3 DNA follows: TGTGCCAGTACGGACAGGGGGGACACCGGGGAGCTGTTTTTT.

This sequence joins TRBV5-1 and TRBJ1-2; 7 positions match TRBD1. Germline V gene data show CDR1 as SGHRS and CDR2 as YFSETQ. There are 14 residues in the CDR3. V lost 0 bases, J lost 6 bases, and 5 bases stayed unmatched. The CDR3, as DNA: TGCGCCAGCAGCTTGGTAGTAGGGGGCGATGGCTACACCTTC. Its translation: CASSLVVGGDGYTF. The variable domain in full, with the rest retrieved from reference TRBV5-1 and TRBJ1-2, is KAGVTQTPRYLIKTRGQQVTLSCSPISGHRSVSWYQQTPGQGLQFLFEYFSETQRNKGNFPGRFSGRQFSNSRSEMNVSTLELGDSALYLCASSLVVGGDGYTFGSGTRLTVV.

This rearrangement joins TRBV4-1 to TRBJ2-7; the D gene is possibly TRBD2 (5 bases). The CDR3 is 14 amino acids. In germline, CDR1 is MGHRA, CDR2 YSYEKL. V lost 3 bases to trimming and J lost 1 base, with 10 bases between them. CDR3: CASSHPGLSYEQYF. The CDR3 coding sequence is TGCGCCAGCAGCCATCCAGGACTTTCCTACGAGCAGTACTTC.

The CDR3 sequence: CASSLALVGLASQETQYF. The CDR3 DNA is TGTGCCAGCAGCTTAGCGCTAGTTGGACTAGCTAGCCAAGAGACCCAGTACTTC. The chain has TRBV7-9 and TRBJ2-5, with 8 nucleotides matching TRBD2. There are 18 residues in the CDR3. The V and J ends lost 0 bases and 1 base, in that order; junction bases with no gene match: 10. In germline, CDR1 is SEHNR, CDR2 FQNEAQ (reference sequence).

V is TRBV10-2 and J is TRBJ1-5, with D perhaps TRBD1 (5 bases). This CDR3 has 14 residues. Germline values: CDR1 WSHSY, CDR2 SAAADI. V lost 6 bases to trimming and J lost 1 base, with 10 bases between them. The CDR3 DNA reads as TGCGCCAGCAGGGGAGGGGAGAGCAATCAGCCCCAGCATTTT. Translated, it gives CASRGGESNQPQHF.